The 32 T cell receptor beta chains in this list originate from one sample, sequenced in a study of T-cell memory formation after mild COVID-19. In TCRdb, the 5' RACE reads were re-called with MiXCR into one record per CDR3 protein. The table lists roughly 200,000 distinct CDR3 sequences, approximately 16% of them singletons. The source material was PBMCs or a T cell subset sorted from them (not recorded which). Every receptor here comes from an adult woman who had mild COVID-19 (a few samples of this study predate the infection). Cell type and time point are not known.

The chain employs TRBV5-1 and TRBJ1-1; maybe TRBD1 (5 bases). Trimming took off 3 bases at V and 1 base at J, with 10 bases between the two ends. The CDR3 totals 14 residues. Looked up from germline, CDR1 is SGHRS and CDR2 is YFSETQ. CDR3 sequence (DNA): TGCGCCAGCAGCTGGGACGGGTCGAACACTGAAGCTTTCTTT. Translated, it gives CASSWDGSNTEAFF.

This clonotype was detected a few times. The chain combines TRBV5-1 with TRBJ2-7; 8 bases agree with TRBD1. The germline V gene encodes CDR1 SGHRS and CDR2 YFSETQ. The CDR3 contains 14 residues. Losses at the gene ends were 3 bases for V and 3 bases for J; bases not matched to a gene: 5. CDR3 sequence reads: CASSSGQGGYEQYF. DNA of the CDR3: TGCGCCAGCAGCTCAGGACAGGGTGGCTACGAGCAGTACTTC.

The chain carries TRBV6-5 and TRBJ1-2, with D possibly TRBD1 on 6 matching bases. From germline, CDR1 is MNHEY and CDR2 SVGAGI. The CDR3 loop spans 15 amino acids. V was shortened by 0 bases and J by 4 bases, with 12 bases between the two germline ends. In DNA, the CDR3 is TGTGCCAGCAGTTACTCTGGGGGCTCGACCTATGGCTACACCTTC. Translating gives CASSYSGGSTYGYTF.

This clonotype occurred a few times. This chain uses TRBV7-2 with TRBJ2-3; 10 nucleotides agree with TRBD1. The germline V gene encodes CDR1 SGHTA and CDR2 FQGNSA. The CDR3 contains 16 residues. With V trimmed by 5 bases and J by 0 bases, 5 bases remained unmatched. The CDR3 DNA follows: TGTGCCAGCAGCGGGACAGGGGTTCCTAGCACAGATACGCAGTATTTT. Translated, it gives CASSGTGVPSTDTQYF.

This clonotype was found a few times. The V call is TRBV30, the J call TRBJ2-4; weak D call: TRBD1 (6 bases). The germline gives CDR1 GTSNPN, CDR2 SVGIG (reference sequence). Deletions cut 0 bases from V and 14 bases from J, with 20 bases between. There are 14 residues in the CDR3. Written as DNA, the CDR3 is TGTGCCTGGAGTGTACGATTGAGTGGGGGCCCGAAGTACTTC. Its protein product is CAWSVRLSGGPKYF.

This clonotype was observed many times. This chain uses TRBV6-1 with TRBJ2-5; TRBD2 agrees at 8 bases. The CDR3 has 13 amino acids. The V segment lost 3 bases and the J segment 3 bases; nucleotides outside the gene matches: 0. Germline CDR1 and CDR2: MNHNS and SASEGT. The CDR3 sequence: CASSEREEETQYF. As DNA, the CDR3 is TGTGCCAGCAGTGAGCGGGAGGAAGAGACCCAGTACTTC.

The J gene is TRBJ1-1, the V gene TRBV11-3; 8 nucleotides agree with TRBD1. The V gene's germline CDR1 is SGHNT and CDR2 YENEEA. The CDR3 totals 13 residues. The junction had 5 bases not matched to a gene; V was cut back by 5 bases and J by 6 bases. The CDR3 spells CASSTGGIAEAFF. CDR3 sequence (DNA): TGTGCCAGCAGCACAGGGGGAATCGCTGAAGCTTTCTTT.

This clonotype was counted many times. The rearrangement joins TRBV4-2 to TRBJ2-1, with D unclear. The CDR3 is 13 amino acids. V was cut by 1 base and J by 8 bases, with 9 bases left in between. Germline CDR1 and CDR2: LGHNA and YNFKEQ. CDR3 loop: CASSQGKSDEQFF. As DNA, the CDR3 is TGTGCCAGCAGCCAAGGAAAAAGCGATGAGCAGTTCTTC.

This clonotype was seen only a few times. The chain carries TRBV12-3 or TRBV12-4 and TRBJ1-5, with unresolved D. V dropped 3 bases and J dropped 4 bases, with 16 bases sitting between them. The CDR3 totals 16 residues. As DNA, the CDR3 is TGTGCCAGCAGTTTTATCCTGGACGTACAAAATCAGCCCCAGCATTTT. Amino acids: CASSFILDVQNQPQHF.

V and J are TRBV12-3 or TRBV12-4 and TRBJ2-3; the D gene is possibly TRBD2 (7 bases). This CDR3 region has 13 residues. Trimming removed 7 bases from V and 6 bases from J, with 14 bases in between. CDR3 sequence reads: CASTKGEGDTQYF. The CDR3 DNA sequence: TGTGCCAGCACCAAGGGGGAGGGCGATACGCAGTATTTT.

This clonotype has just a few counts. The V gene is TRBV10-3, the J gene TRBJ2-3; 7 bases match TRBD2. CDR1 is ENHRY, CDR2 SYGVKD, per germline. The trim removed 7 bases at V and 6 bases at J, leaving 7 bases unmatched. The CDR3 has 13 residues. CDR3 amino acids: CAIIAGEGDTQYF. The CDR3 nucleotides are TGTGCCATCATCGCGGGAGAGGGGGATACGCAGTATTTT.

The V gene is TRBV7-2, the J gene TRBJ2-7, with D perhaps matching TRBD2 (5 bases). From germline, CDR1 is SGHTA and CDR2 FQGNSA. The CDR3 length is 13 residues. Trimming left V 5 bases short and J 12 bases short, with 20 bases between. The CDR3 nucleotides read TGTGCCAGCAGCCTCAATAACCCGGGGTTTTGGTACTTC. Its protein is CASSLNNPGFWYF. The complete variable domain, with remaining parts taken from reference TRBV7-2 and TRBJ2-7, reads GAGVSQSPSNKVTEKGKDVELRCDPISGHTALYWYRQSLGQGLEFLIYFQGNSAPDKSGLPSDRFSAERTGGSVSTLTIQRTQQEDSAVYLCASSLNNPGFWYFGPGTRLTVT.

The gene calls are TRBV25-1 and TRBJ2-7; D gene unclear. Between the trimmed V and J ends, which lost 8 bases and 2 bases, there was a span of 10 bases. Looked up from germline, CDR1 is MGHDK and CDR2 is SYGVNS. This CDR3 comprises 12 residues. CDR3 bases: TGTGCCAGCTCCGCGAAGACCTACGAGCAGTACTTC. It encodes CASSAKTYEQYF.

This clonotype occurred a few times. V and J are TRBV12-3 or TRBV12-4 and TRBJ2-7; no reliable D call. Trimming left V 5 bases short and J 2 bases short, with 10 bases between. The CDR3 is made up of 13 amino acids. The DNA of the CDR3 is TGTGCCAGCAGTATTGATATACCCTACGAGCAGTACTTC. Its translation: CASSIDIPYEQYF.

The sample holds a few counts of this clonotype. The V call is TRBV20-1, the J call TRBJ2-7; 15 nucleotides align to TRBD2. Germline CDR1 is DFQATT and CDR2 is SNEGSKA (reference sequence). Trimming took 4 bases from V and 2 from J; bases not matched to a gene: 12. This CDR3 has 18 amino acids. The DNA for the CDR3 is TGCAGTGCTACCCAAGGACTAGCGGGAGGGCTTAAAACCTACGAGCAGTACTTC. Its translation is CSATQGLAGGLKTYEQYF.

This clonotype was counted a few times. This chain links TRBV3-1 with TRBJ2-1, with TRBD1 identical over 7 bases. V shed 6 bases and J 2 bases; nucleotides not matched to a gene: 10. The CDR3 has 16 amino acids. The germline CDR1 and CDR2 sequences are LGHDT and YNNKEL (reference sequence). The CDR3 region is CASSPIYRGTYNEQFF. In DNA form, the CDR3 reads TGTGCCAGCAGTCCCATTTACAGGGGCACCTACAATGAGCAGTTCTTC.

The J gene is TRBJ2-3, the V gene TRBV4-1, with D hard to call. V lost 1 base and J lost 7, with 6 bases in between. The CDR3 has 12 amino acids. CDR1 is MGHRA and CDR2 is YSYEKL in the germline V gene. The CDR3 bases are TGCGCCAGCAGCCAAGCCCTAAATACGCAGTATTTT. Translated: CASSQALNTQYF.

This clonotype was found a few times. The chain couples TRBV7-2 to TRBJ2-7; D gene unclear. Between the trimmed V and J ends, which lost 6 bases and 4 bases, there was a span of 7 bases. The CDR3 is 11 residues long. Per germline, CDR1 SGHTA and CDR2 FQGNSA. The CDR3 reads CASRLLYEQYF. CDR3 nucleotide sequence: TGTGCCAGCAGACTCTTGTACGAGCAGTACTTC.

In its sample, this clonotype was seen a few times. The chain links TRBV7-8 to TRBJ2-5, with a possible D match to TRBD1 (6 bases). Germline CDR1 and CDR2: SGHVS and FQNEAQ. This CDR3 is 14 amino acids long. With 5 bases removed from V and 4 bases from J, the gap between germline ends came to 14 bases. CDR3 sequence (DNA): TGTGCCAGCAGCCATGGACAGTCTCTAGAGACCCAGTACTTC. It is translated as CASSHGQSLETQYF.

This chain uses TRBV6-5 with TRBJ1-1; TRBD1 matches 9 bases. This CDR3 has 12 residues. Trimming took 6 bases from V and 8 from J; bases not matched to a gene: 4. Germline-derived CDR1 and CDR2 are MNHEY and SVGAGI. CDR3 amino acids: CASRNRGQEAFF. The CDR3 DNA follows: TGTGCCAGCAGAAACAGGGGGCAAGAAGCTTTCTTT.

This chain connects TRBV9 to TRBJ2-1, with 12 bases that match TRBD2. The CDR3 runs to 18 residues. Losses at the gene ends were 0 bases for V and 9 bases for J; bases not matched to a gene: 13. CDR1 and CDR2 (germline): SGDLS, YYNGEE. CDR3 amino acids: CASSVDYRLAGVSGEQFF. CDR3 bases: TGTGCCAGCAGCGTAGACTATCGACTAGCGGGAGTAAGTGGTGAGCAGTTCTTC.

The V gene is TRBV11-2, the J gene TRBJ2-7; 8 bases line up with TRBD2. The CDR3 runs 14 residues. Germline loops: CDR1 SGHAT, CDR2 FQNNGV. J was trimmed by 2 bases and V by 4 bases; bases with no gene match: 4. CDR3 amino acids: CASSWDSGAYEQYF. The CDR3 DNA sequence: TGTGCCAGCAGCTGGGATAGCGGGGCCTACGAGCAGTACTTC.

This rearrangement joins TRBV6-5 to TRBJ2-3; 10 bases are a match to TRBD2. The CDR3 runs to 16 residues. V shed 7 bases and J 2 bases; nucleotides not matched to a gene: 9. Germline V gene lookup returns CDR1 MNHEY and CDR2 SVGAGI. CDR3 nucleotides: TGTGCCAGCACGCACCGGACTAGCGGATACACAGATACGCAGTATTTT. The encoded protein is CASTHRTSGYTDTQYF.

Only a few counts were recorded for this clonotype. The rearrangement links TRBV2 to TRBJ2-7; TRBD1 matches at 8 bases. Germline values: CDR1 SNHLY, CDR2 FYNNEI. The V segment lost 6 bases and the J segment 4 bases; nucleotides outside the gene matches: 2. The CDR3 is 12 amino acids. The CDR3 here is CASSGTGYEQYF. The CDR3 DNA sequence: TGTGCCAGCAGCGGGACAGGATACGAGCAGTACTTC. The full variable domain, completed using reference TRBV2 and TRBJ2-7, is EPEVTQTPSHQVTQMGQEVILRCVPISNHLYFYWYRQILGQKVEFLVSFYNNEISEKSEIFDDQFSVERPDGSNFTLKIRSTKLEDSAMYFCASSGTGYEQYFGPGTRLTVT.

The genes are TRBV14 and TRBJ2-3; no clear D gene. This CDR3 comprises 12 residues. Germline assignment: CDR1 SGHDN and CDR2 FVKESK. V gave up 3 bases and J gave up 6 bases, with 7 bases separating them. The CDR3 here is CASSQLDDTQYF. CDR3 coding DNA: TGTGCCAGCAGCCAGTTGGACGATACGCAGTATTTT.

A single count supports this clonotype. The chain couples TRBV12-3 or TRBV12-4 to TRBJ2-3; no clear D gene. With 6 bases removed from V and 4 bases from J, the gap between germline ends came to 17 bases. This CDR3 has 15 residues. The CDR3 DNA follows: TGTGCCAGCAGCTTGAGTACGATCGGCGCAGATACGCAGTATTTT. The encoded protein is CASSLSTIGADTQYF.

A few counts support this clonotype. V gene TRBV25-1 combines with J gene TRBJ2-3; D is possibly TRBD2 (6 bases). The germline V gene encodes CDR1 MGHDK and CDR2 SYGVNS. The CDR3 runs to 15 residues. V was cut by 4 bases and J by 2 bases, with 13 bases left in between. Written as DNA, the CDR3 is TGTGCCAGCAGTGTATCCAGCGGGTACACAGATACGCAGTATTTT. It codes for CASSVSSGYTDTQYF. The whole variable domain, filled in from reference TRBV25-1 and TRBJ2-3, reads EADIYQTPRYLVIGTGKKITLECSQTMGHDKMYWYQQDPGMELHLIHYSYGVNSTEKGDLSSESTVSRIRTEHFPLTLESARPSHTSQYLCASSVSSGYTDTQYFGPGTRLTVL.

The V gene is TRBV3-1, the J gene TRBJ1-1, with unresolved D. Germline-derived CDR1 and CDR2 are LGHDT and YNNKEL (reference sequence). Trimming left V 0 bases short and J 3 bases short, with 8 bases between. This CDR3 has 14 amino acids. CDR3: CASSQESGHTEAFF. The CDR3 nucleotides read TGTGCCAGCAGCCAAGAGTCTGGGCACACTGAAGCTTTCTTT. Combining the CDR3 with reference TRBV3-1 and TRBJ1-1 gives the whole variable domain DTAVSQTPKYLVTQMGNDKSIKCEQNLGHDTMYWYKQDSKKFLKIMFSYNNKELIINETVPNRFSPKSPDKAHLNLHINSLELGDSAVYFCASSQESGHTEAFFGQGTRLTVV.

The V and J genes are TRBV5-5 and TRBJ2-7; 9 bases are a match to TRBD1. CDR1 and CDR2 (germline): SGHKS, YYEKEE (reference sequence). The CDR3 is 16 amino acids. V lost 3 bases to trimming and J lost 2 bases; unmatched junction nucleotides: 9. The CDR3 is CASSSITGTGTYEQYF. The CDR3 DNA reads as TGTGCCAGCAGCTCGATTACCGGGACAGGGACCTACGAGCAGTACTTC.

V is TRBV27 and J is TRBJ1-1; D is perhaps TRBD1 (5 bases). Germline V gene sequence: CDR1 MNHEY, CDR2 SMNVEV (reference sequence). The germline V and J ends were trimmed by 3 bases and 3 bases, with 14 bases remaining between them. CDR3 length: 15 amino acids. CDR3 region: CASSFSGYEDTEAFF. CDR3 nucleotides: TGTGCCAGCAGTTTTTCAGGGTACGAGGACACTGAAGCTTTCTTT.

V usage is TRBV20-1 and J usage is TRBJ1-6; D not resolved. Trimming cost V 0 bases and J 7 bases, with 16 bases left between them. Germline V CDR1 and CDR2: DFQATT, SNEGSKA (reference sequence). CDR3 length equals 16 residues. DNA of the CDR3: TGCAGTGCTAGAGATCCCGTCCCACTTCTAAATTCACCCCTCCACTTT. Translating it yields CSARDPVPLLNSPLHF.

The chain uses TRBV7-9 and TRBJ2-2; D might be TRBD1 (6 bases). Germline V gene data show CDR1 as SEHNR and CDR2 as FQNEAQ (reference sequence). V was clipped by 8 bases and J by 0 bases, with 10 bases between them. The CDR3 runs to 14 residues. The CDR3 sequence is CASHRDPNTGELFF. Written as DNA, the CDR3 is TGTGCCAGCCACAGGGACCCGAACACCGGGGAGCTGTTTTTT.